This TCR beta chain originates from a study of blood T cell repertoires in COVID-19. Overall study: The origin of the acute and convalescent COVID-19 samples was the United States, Italy and Spain. The cDNA or gDNA used as material had been derived from T cells, B-cell-depleted T cells, or PBMCs.

Original handling: Estimated nucleated cell counts came from reference gene primer amplification. Profiling relied on immunoSEQ multiplex PCR, and the TCRdb table lists in-frame clones only, not all of them. D and trimming come from the DNA, and the V and J calls and clone size come from that table. Of about 150,000 clones in the sample, over 75% were seen once. V was pared by 6 bases and J by 0 bases, with 4 bases of the junction left unmatched. The CDR3 consists of 14 residues. Germline V gene lookup returns CDR1 SGHNT and CDR2 YYREEE (reference sequence). The source is a middle-aged woman with acute or convalescent COVID-19. Source material: peripheral blood. The rearrangement joins TRBV5-4 to TRBJ2-3; 7 positions match TRBD1. The DNA for the CDR3 is TGTGCCAGCACAGGGACAGTGAGCACAGATACGCAGTATTTT. This gives the protein CASTGTVSTDTQYF. The whole variable domain, remainder taken from reference TRBV5-4 and TRBJ2-3, is ETGVTQSPTHLIKTRGQQVTLRCSSQSGHNTVSWYQQALGQGPQFIFQYYREEENGRGNFPPRFSGLQFPNYSSELNVNALELDDSALYLCASTGTVSTDTQYFGPGTRLTVL.